A selection of T cell receptor beta chains follows, all from one sample in a study of blood T cell repertoires in COVID-19. Profiled with immunoSEQ multiplex PCR; TCRdb holds only in-frame clones, not every one. Of a few hundred thousand clones listed, around 89% are singletons. Sequences were obtained from PBMCs or T cells enriched from blood (not recorded which). Source of these receptors: a woman younger than 30 with acute COVID-19. Each CDR3 is given with its conserved first and last residue.

v_gene: TRBV7-2
CDR3aa: CASSPTRLYNEKLFF

v_gene: TRBV7-9
CDR3aa: CASSRGMNTEAFF

v_gene: TRBV30
CDR3aa: CAWSVHSPYEQYF

v_gene: TRBV5-1
CDR3aa: CASSRRDSIEQYF

v_gene: TRBV6-4
CDR3aa: CASSLGGSGRQFF

v_gene: TRBV11-3
CDR3aa: CASSLESQREIYEQYF

v_gene: TRBV28
CDR3aa: CASNRLQAETQYF

v_gene: TRBV28
CDR3aa: CASNEGAGNYGYTF

v_gene: TRBV28
CDR3aa: CASSSSTTAGELFF

v_gene: TRBV9
CDR3aa: CASSVAGAGANVLTF

v_gene: TRBV28
CDR3aa: CASSLTGIGYTF

v_gene: TRBV28
CDR3aa: CASKAPNTGELFF

v_gene: TRBV7-9
CDR3aa: CASSLDSLMNTEAFF

v_gene: TRBV27
CDR3aa: CASSTALTSGRIDTQYF

v_gene: TRBV18
CDR3aa: CASSPRQEDGYTF

v_gene: TRBV9
CDR3aa: CASSVDRGRTGELFF

v_gene: TRBV19
CDR3aa: CANGRAGETQYF

v_gene: TRBV5-1
CDR3aa: CASSLSPSGMHSGANVLTF

v_gene: TRBV27
CDR3aa: CASSLAETGLFF

v_gene: TRBV28
CDR3aa: CASSFREIWTGELFF